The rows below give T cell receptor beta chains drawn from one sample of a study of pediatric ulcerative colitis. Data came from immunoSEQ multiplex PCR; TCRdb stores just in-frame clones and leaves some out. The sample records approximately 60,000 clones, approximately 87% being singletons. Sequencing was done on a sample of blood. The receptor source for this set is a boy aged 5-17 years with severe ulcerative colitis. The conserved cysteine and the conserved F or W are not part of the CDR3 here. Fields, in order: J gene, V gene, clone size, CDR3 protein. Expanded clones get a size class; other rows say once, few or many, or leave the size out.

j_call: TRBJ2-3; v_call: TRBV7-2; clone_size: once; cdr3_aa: ASSRVQDTQY
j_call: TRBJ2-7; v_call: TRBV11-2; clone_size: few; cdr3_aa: ASSLDFLMGVAARSYEQY
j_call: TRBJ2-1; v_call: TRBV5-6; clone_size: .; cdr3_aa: ASSLWLAGPSSYNEQF
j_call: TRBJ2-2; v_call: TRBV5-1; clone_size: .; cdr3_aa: ASMAANTGELF
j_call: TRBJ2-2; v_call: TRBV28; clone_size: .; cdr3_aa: ATLQGTTGELF
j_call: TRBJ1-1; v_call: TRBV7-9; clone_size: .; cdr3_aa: ASSLGSLGRAF
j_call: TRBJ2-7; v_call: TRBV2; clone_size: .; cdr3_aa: ASIIVQRELYEQY
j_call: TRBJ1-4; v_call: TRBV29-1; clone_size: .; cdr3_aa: SVRQVLTNEKLF
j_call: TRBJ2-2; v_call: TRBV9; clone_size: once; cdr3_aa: ASSLDRTGELF
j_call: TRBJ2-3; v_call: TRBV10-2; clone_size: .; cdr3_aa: ASSGVAGTDTQY
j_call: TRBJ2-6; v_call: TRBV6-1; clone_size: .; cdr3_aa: ASSGIVGGANVLT
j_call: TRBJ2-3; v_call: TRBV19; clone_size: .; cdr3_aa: ASSIRWDTDTQY
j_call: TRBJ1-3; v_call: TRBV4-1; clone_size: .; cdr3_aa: ASSQDQFRRENTIY
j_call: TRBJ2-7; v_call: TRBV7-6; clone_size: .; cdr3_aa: ASSLVETGDEQY
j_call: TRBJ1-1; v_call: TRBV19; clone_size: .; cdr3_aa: ASSNQAGGTEAF